This T cell receptor (beta chain) was identified during a study of T cells after somatic rescue of genetic block. Germline V lookup: CDR1 MDHEN, CDR2 SYDVKM. The V end lost 6 bases, the J end lost 0 bases, and 16 bases lay between the germline ends. The CDR3 spans 16 residues. Clones were read by immunoSEQ multiplex PCR, and TCRdb kept only the in-frame ones, dropping some. The sample carries about 72,000 clones, approximately 91% recorded once. The TCR originated in a man under 40. The sequencing input was peripheral blood mononuclear cells (PBMCs). J is TRBJ2-3 and V is TRBV28; D tentatively fits TRBD1 or TRBD2 (5 bases each). The CDR3 here is CASRDWTGLSTDTQYF. CDR3 DNA sequence: TGTGCCAGCAGGGACTGGACGGGGCTTAGCACAGATACGCAGTATTTT.